Detailed here is one T cell receptor (beta chain). The source of the sample is a study of OX40 agonist ivuxolimab in advanced cancers. Study as a whole: Cancers in dose escalation were hepatocellular, melanoma, renal cell and head and neck.

Produced via immunoSEQ multiplex PCR; TCRdb's table is partial and in-frame only. The table records tens of thousands of clones, approximately 90% of them present only once. The CDR3 length is 16 residues. Germline assignment: CDR1 SGHTA and CDR2 FQGNSA. Unmatched junction bases numbered 14, after V lost 5 bases and J lost 8 bases. The receptor was derived from an adult with an advanced solid tumor such as melanoma, head and neck, liver or kidney cancer. The sample consisted of CD4+ or CD8+ T cells sorted from blood, taken in a trial of the OX40 agonist ivuxolimab. The chain recombines TRBV7-2 with TRBJ2-1; 8 nucleotides agree with TRBD1. CDR3 coding DNA: TGTGCCAGCAGCCGTTCGACAGGGGCCGTTTCGGATGAGCAGTTCTTC. It yields the protein CASSRSTGAVSDEQFF.